Below are 2 T cell receptor beta chains sequenced from a single sample in a study of control samples from healthy donors and cancer patients. Method: immunoSEQ multiplex PCR; TCRdb's copy keeps in-frame clones and lacks some. This sample has fewer than 65,000 clones, with about four fifths found just once. The specimen was blood. The receptor set was obtained from a man between 65 and 80 years old in good health.

This sequence joins TRBV11-2 and TRBJ2-7, with 9 bases identical to TRBD1. Germline CDR1 and CDR2: SGHAT and FQNNGV. V gave up 5 bases and J gave up 9 bases; unmatched junction bases: 17. This CDR3 contains 16 residues. CDR3 loop: CASSPPRQGVRVGQYF. The CDR3 DNA follows: TGTGCCAGCAGCCCGCCTCGACAGGGGGTCCGGGTGGGGCAGTACTTC.

This chain links TRBV30 with TRBJ2-7; D not certain. The CDR3 runs to 14 residues. V gave up 2 bases and J gave up 1 base, with 12 bases separating them. The germline CDR1 and CDR2 sequences are GTSNPN and SVGIG (reference sequence). The CDR3 reads CAWSRVQKSYEQYF. The CDR3 nucleotides are TGTGCCTGGAGTAGGGTCCAAAAGTCCTACGAGCAGTACTTC.